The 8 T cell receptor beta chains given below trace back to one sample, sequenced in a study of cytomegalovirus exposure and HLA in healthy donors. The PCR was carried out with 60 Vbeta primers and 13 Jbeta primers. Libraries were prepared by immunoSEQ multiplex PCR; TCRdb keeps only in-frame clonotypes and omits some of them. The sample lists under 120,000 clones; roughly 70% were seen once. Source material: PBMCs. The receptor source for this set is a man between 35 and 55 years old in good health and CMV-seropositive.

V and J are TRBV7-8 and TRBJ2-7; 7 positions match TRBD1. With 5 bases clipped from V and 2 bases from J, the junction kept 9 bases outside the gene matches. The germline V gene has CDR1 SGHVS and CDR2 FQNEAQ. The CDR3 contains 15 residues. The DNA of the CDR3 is TGTGCCAGCAGCCCCCACTGGACAGGAGCCTACGAGCAGTACTTC. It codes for CASSPHWTGAYEQYF.

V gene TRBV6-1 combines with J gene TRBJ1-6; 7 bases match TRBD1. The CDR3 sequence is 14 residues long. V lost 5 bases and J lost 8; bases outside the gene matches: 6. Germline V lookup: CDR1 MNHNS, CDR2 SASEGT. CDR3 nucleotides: TGTGCCAGCAGTAGGGACAGTAGGGATTCACCCCTCCACTTT. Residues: CASSRDSRDSPLHF.

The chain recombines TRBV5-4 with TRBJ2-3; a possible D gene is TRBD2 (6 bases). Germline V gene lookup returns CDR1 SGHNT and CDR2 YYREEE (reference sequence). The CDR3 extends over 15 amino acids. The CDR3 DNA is TGTGCGTTTGGGGGTGCGGCGGGGCACACAGATACGCAGTATTTT. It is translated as CAFGGAAGHTDTQYF. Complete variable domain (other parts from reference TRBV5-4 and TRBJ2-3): ETGVTQSPTHLIKTRGQQVTLRCSSQSGHNTVSWYQQALGQGPQFIFQYYREEENGRGNFPPRFSGLQFPNYSSELNVNALELDDSALYLCAFGGAAGHTDTQYFGPGTRLTVL.

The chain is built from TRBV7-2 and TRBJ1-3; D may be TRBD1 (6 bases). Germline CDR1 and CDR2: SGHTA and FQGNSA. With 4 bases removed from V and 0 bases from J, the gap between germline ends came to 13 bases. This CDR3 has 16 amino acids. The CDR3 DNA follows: TGTGCCAGCAGCTCCACAGGGAGAGGCTCTGGAAACACCATATATTTT. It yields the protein CASSSTGRGSGNTIYF.

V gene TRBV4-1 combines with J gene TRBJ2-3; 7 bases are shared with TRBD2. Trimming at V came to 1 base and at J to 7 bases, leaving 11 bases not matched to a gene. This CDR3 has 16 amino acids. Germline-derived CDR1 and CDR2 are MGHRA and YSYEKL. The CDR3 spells CASSQGFLAATNTQYF. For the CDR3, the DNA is TGCGCCAGCAGCCAAGGGTTCCTAGCGGCTACCAATACGCAGTATTTT.

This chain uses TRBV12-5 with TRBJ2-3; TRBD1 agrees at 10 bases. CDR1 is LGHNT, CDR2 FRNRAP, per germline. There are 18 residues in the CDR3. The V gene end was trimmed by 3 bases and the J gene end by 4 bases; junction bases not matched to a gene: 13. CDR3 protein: CASGFGPDRGDQADTQYF. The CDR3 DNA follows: TGTGCTAGTGGTTTTGGCCCGGACAGGGGGGATCAAGCAGATACGCAGTATTTT.

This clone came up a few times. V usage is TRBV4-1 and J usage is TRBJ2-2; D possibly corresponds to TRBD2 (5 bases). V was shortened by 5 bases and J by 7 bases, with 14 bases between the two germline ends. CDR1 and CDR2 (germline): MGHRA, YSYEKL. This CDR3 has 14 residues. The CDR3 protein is CASSYLLGDGELFF. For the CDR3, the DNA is TGCGCCAGCAGCTATCTCCTCGGGGACGGGGAGCTGTTTTTT.

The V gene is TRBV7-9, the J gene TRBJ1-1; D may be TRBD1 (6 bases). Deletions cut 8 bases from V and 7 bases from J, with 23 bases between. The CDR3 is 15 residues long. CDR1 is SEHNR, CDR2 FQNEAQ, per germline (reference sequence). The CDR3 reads CASAPRGAQDNEAFF. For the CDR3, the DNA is TGTGCCAGCGCCCCGCGGGGGGCGCAGGATAATGAAGCTTTCTTT.